This passage covers 27 T cell receptor beta chains from one sample sequenced in a study of metastatic and nonmetastatic thyroid tumors (dated by TCRdb to 2020 to 2021). None of the patients had been given any treatment before thyroid surgery. The library was built by means of PCR. TCRdb shows the sequencer as Illumina HiSeq 4000. TCRdb ran its own pipeline on the public reads, namely fastp trimming at Q25 and MiXCR clone calling, and kept in-frame beta chains. This sample has 30,000 to 35,000 clones in its table, and 21% of those were observed once. Jointly, the top ten make up less than 4% of the sample. The material sequenced was tumor tissue. Source of these receptors: a male donor with papillary thyroid cancer or a benign thyroid nodule (not recorded which). Some clones in this sample may be carry-over from other donors' samples.

This clone was found a few times. This may come from a read error, since a much larger clone is one base off. The V and J genes are TRBV6-1 and TRBJ1-4, with TRBD1 matching 8 bases. The germline gives CDR1 MNHNS, CDR2 SASEGT. J gave up 8 bases and V 6 bases, and 14 bases lay outside the gene matches. The CDR3 sequence is 16 residues long. The CDR3 region has the DNA TGTGCCAGCAGCCAGAACGCAGTACAGGGGGGCGAAAAACTGTTTTTT. This codes for CASSQNAVQGGEKLFF.

There are a few counts of this clone. This may stem from a read error, because a much larger clone lies one nucleotide away. The gene calls are TRBV7-3 and TRBJ2-4; perhaps TRBD1 as D (6 bases). The CDR3 contains 12 residues. The germline gives CDR1 SGHTA, CDR2 FQGTGA. In nucleotides, the CDR3 is TGTGCCAGCAGCTCAGTAGGGGGTACACTGCACTTC. This codes for CASSSVGGTLHF.

The chain carries TRBV20-1 and TRBJ1-5; TRBD1 matches at 10 bases. V dropped 0 bases and J dropped 8; count of bases not matched to a gene: 7. CDR1 is DFQATT, CDR2 SNEGSKA, per germline (reference sequence). The CDR3 has 15 residues. In DNA, the CDR3 is TGCAGTGCTAGAGACGGGACAGGGGTCGGAGAGCCCCAGCATTTT. This encodes CSARDGTGVGEPQHF.

This clone appeared a few times. The rearrangement uses TRBV28 and TRBJ1-1, with 10 bases matching TRBD1. Unmatched junction bases numbered 13, after V lost 6 bases and J lost 3 bases. Germline lookup yields CDR1 MDHEN and CDR2 SYDVKM. CDR3 length: 17 amino acids. The CDR3 region has the DNA TGTGCCAGCAGCCCAGCGCGGGACAGGGGTTTGTACACTGAAGCTTTCTTT. Amino acids: CASSPARDRGLYTEAFF.

This clone showed up many times. The chain uses TRBV5-7 and TRBJ2-7; TRBD1 matches at 9 bases. TRBV5-7 is reported as an ORF; its role is uncertain. The V and J ends lost 3 bases and 3 bases, in that order; junction bases with no gene match: 10. This CDR3 has 16 amino acids. CDR3 sequence: CASSSGGDRAFYEQYF. The CDR3 coding sequence is TGTGCCAGCAGCTCCGGAGGGGACAGGGCCTTCTACGAGCAGTACTTC.

This clone was seen repeatedly, ten times or more. The chain uses TRBV2 and TRBJ2-3; no clear D. Trimming left V 5 bases short and J 1 base short, with 10 bases between. Germline CDR1 is SNHLY and CDR2 is FYNNEI. The CDR3 length is 14 residues. The CDR3 region is CASSREVGTDTQYF. The CDR3 nucleotides read TGTGCCAGCAGTCGAGAGGTTGGCACAGATACGCAGTATTTT.

In regard to this clone: The junction shows a germline mismatch at one end, possibly a read error. The rearrangement links TRBV28 to TRBJ2-2, with 8 bases that match TRBD1. This CDR3 is built from 15 residues. Germline V gives CDR1 MDHEN, CDR2 SYDVKM. This chain's CDR3 is CGSLAGGSSPGELFF. The CDR3 nucleotides read TGTGGCAGCCTTGCAGGGGGCTCGTCTCCCGGGGAGCTGTTTTTT. Full variable domain (remainder filled in from reference TRBV28 and TRBJ2-2): DVKVTQSSRYLVKRTGEKVFLECVQDMDHENMFWYRQDPGLGLRLIYFSYDVKMKEKGDIPEGYSVSREKKERFSLILESASTNQTSMYLCGSLAGGSSPGELFFGEGSRLTVL.

This clone was counted at least ten times. V is TRBV6-1 and J is TRBJ1-5; 8 nucleotides align to TRBD1. This CDR3 is 16 amino acids long. V was pared by 3 bases and J by 7 bases, with 11 bases of the junction left unmatched. CDR1 is MNHNS and CDR2 is SASEGT in the germline V gene. This CDR3 is CASSERDPRQGQPQHF. The DNA for the CDR3 is TGTGCCAGCAGTGAGCGTGACCCTAGACAGGGGCAGCCCCAGCATTTT.

About this clone: The same CDR3 arises from other DNA sequences in this sample as well. V usage is TRBV6-1 and J usage is TRBJ2-3; 11 nucleotides line up with TRBD2. Germline assignment: CDR1 MNHNS and CDR2 SASEGT. CDR3 size: 15 residues. V gave up 5 bases and J gave up 2 bases; unmatched junction bases: 3. The DNA of the CDR3 is TGTGCCAGCAGTAGACTAGCGGGACTCACAGATACGCAGTATTTT. Translation gives CASSRLAGLTDTQYF.

As concerns this clone: A read error is likely, as this CDR3 ends without the conserved phenylalanine or tryptophan. V usage is TRBV9 and J usage is TRBJ2-7; 7 bases align to TRBD2. Germline CDR1 and CDR2: SGDLS and YYNGEE. V trimming: 0 bases; J trimming: 7 bases; junction bases outside the gene matches: 4. The CDR3 extends over 13 amino acids. The CDR3 sequence: CASSVVGGSEQYL. For the CDR3, the DNA is TGTGCCAGCAGCGTAGTGGGAGGGAGTGAGCAGTACTTA.

This clone showed up just a few times. This chain links TRBV6-6 with TRBJ2-3; a weak D match, TRBD2 (7 bases). The germline V gene encodes CDR1 MNHNY and CDR2 SVGAGI (reference sequence). The germline V and J ends were trimmed by 0 bases and 15 bases, with 16 bases remaining between them. This CDR3 region has 13 residues. The CDR3 DNA sequence: TGTGCCAGCAGTTACTCTGGGGGGGGCCCCTCTTATTTT. Amino acid sequence: CASSYSGGGPSYF.

This clone is labeled as medium-sized (0.01 to 0.1%). The V gene is TRBV28, the J gene TRBJ2-1, with D possibly being TRBD1 (5 bases). This CDR3 is built from 16 residues. Germline CDR1 MDHEN, CDR2 SYDVKM. Between the trimmed V and J ends, which lost 1 base and 6 bases, there was a span of 16 bases. The CDR3 reads CASSLFSGFPVNEQFF. The CDR3 DNA sequence: TGTGCCAGCAGTTTATTCTCAGGGTTCCCTGTCAATGAGCAGTTCTTC.

This clone was picked up a small number of times. Because it lacks the conserved phenylalanine or tryptophan at the end, this CDR3 is likely a read error. The chain uses TRBV6-9 and TRBJ1-1; no firm D call. From germline, CDR1 is MNHGY and CDR2 SVAAGI. The V end was cut by 7 bases, the J end by 4 bases, with 10 bases between. The CDR3 covers 12 residues. DNA of the CDR3: TGTGCCAGCACTACGGGTGTCACTGAAGCTTTCATT. It yields the protein CASTTGVTEAFI.

This clone was observed a single time. V usage is TRBV6-2 or TRBV6-3 and J usage is TRBJ2-6, with no clear D. CDR1 is MNHEY and CDR2 is SVGEGT in the germline V gene. V lost 3 bases, J lost 0 bases, and 18 bases lay in between. The CDR3 spans 19 residues. Written as DNA, the CDR3 is TGTGCCAGCAGTTATGATCCGGGCTCTTTTAGCTCTGGGGCCAACGTCCTGACTTTC. Translated: CASSYDPGSFSSGANVLTF.

The genes are TRBV5-1 and TRBJ2-5; 8 bases fit TRBD1. This CDR3 comprises 15 residues. J lost 5 bases, V lost 5 bases, and 11 bases had no gene match. From germline, CDR1 is SGHRS and CDR2 YFSETQ. This CDR3 reads CASRFGTGRSETQYF. The CDR3 nucleotides read TGCGCCAGCAGATTCGGGACAGGCCGCTCGGAGACCCAGTACTTC.

This chain links TRBV9 with TRBJ2-7; TRBD1 might be the D (6 bases). The ends were cut back, 2 bases at V and 5 bases at J, with 17 bases in the middle. Germline-derived CDR1 and CDR2 are SGDLS and YYNGEE. The CDR3 is made up of 15 amino acids. The CDR3 protein is CASSVGAYLVHEQYF. CDR3 coding DNA: TGTGCCAGCAGCGTGGGGGCGTATCTTGTCCACGAGCAGTACTTC.

This clone was observed many times. V is TRBV27 and J is TRBJ2-1; no reliable D call. From germline, CDR1 is MNHEY and CDR2 SMNVEV (reference sequence). V lost 8 bases and J lost 3, with 2 bases in between. This CDR3 spans 10 amino acids. The CDR3 loop reads CASGYNEQFF. Here the CDR3 DNA reads TGTGCCAGCGGCTACAATGAGCAGTTCTTC.

The table lists this clone with a few counts. A much bigger clone sits one base away, suggesting this may be a read error. The chain recombines TRBV29-1 with TRBJ2-3, with a weak D call TRBD2 (5 bases). V was cut by 6 bases and J by 0 bases, with 13 bases left in between. Germline assignment: CDR1 SQVTM and CDR2 ANQGSEA. CDR3 size: 14 residues. The CDR3 loop reads CSVLASPSTDTQYF. Here the CDR3 DNA reads TGCAGCGTGCTGGCTAGCCCTAGCACAGATACGCAGTATTTT.

On this clone itself: This could be a read error, since a much larger clone is one nucleotide away. This chain connects TRBV11-2 to TRBJ2-2, with TRBD2 matching over 11 bases. Germline assignment: CDR1 SGHAT and CDR2 FQNNGV. This CDR3 spans 16 amino acids. The CDR3 nucleotides read TGTGCCATCAGCCACGGACTAGCGGGTGTCACCGGGGAGCTGTTTTTT. This gives the protein CAISHGLAGVTGELFF.

This clone has just a few counts. The chain links TRBV6-1 to TRBJ1-1; D unclear. V lost 2 bases to trimming and J lost 0 bases, with 10 bases between them. The germline CDR1 and CDR2 sequences are MNHNS and SASEGT. The CDR3 runs to 15 residues. Here the CDR3 reads CASSELWVVNTEAFF. The CDR3 DNA follows: TGTGCCAGCAGTGAATTGTGGGTGGTGAACACTGAAGCTTTCTTT.

This clone was seen ten or more times. V usage is TRBV4-3 and J usage is TRBJ2-7, with D possibly matching TRBD1 (6 bases). Germline V gene lookup returns CDR1 LGHNA and CDR2 YSLEER. This CDR3 has 17 amino acids. The germline V and J ends were trimmed by 0 bases and 0 bases, with 15 bases remaining between them. CDR3 DNA: TGCGCCAGCAGCCAAGACGTTTACAGGGCTAGCTCCTACGAGCAGTACTTC. Amino acids: CASSQDVYRASSYEQYF.

This clone was seen more than once but under ten times. The rearrangement links TRBV19 to TRBJ2-3, with 10 bases identical to TRBD2. The J segment lost 5 bases and the V segment lost 9 bases, leaving 2 bases of the junction unmatched. Germline V gene sequence: CDR1 LNHDA, CDR2 SQIVND (reference sequence). The CDR3 extends over 12 amino acids. The CDR3 DNA is TGTGCCAGCCGACTAGCGGGAGATACGCAGTATTTT. Translating gives CASRLAGDTQYF.

This clone was detected many times. The chain is built from TRBV6-2 or TRBV6-3 and TRBJ2-3; a possible D gene is TRBD2 (5 bases). The germline gives CDR1 MNHEY, CDR2 SVGEGT. The V end was cut by 4 bases, the J end by 0 bases, with 11 bases between. This CDR3 region has 15 residues. CDR3 region: CASSFRGYSTDTQYF. The CDR3 DNA sequence: TGTGCCAGCAGTTTCCGCGGGTATAGCACAGATACGCAGTATTTT.

This clone appeared once. The V gene is TRBV20-1, the J gene TRBJ2-7, with D perhaps matching TRBD2 (5 bases). V dropped 3 bases and J dropped 0 bases, with 9 bases sitting between them. Germline V gene data show CDR1 as DFQATT and CDR2 as SNEGSKA (reference sequence). CDR3 size: 13 residues. Written as DNA, the CDR3 is TGCAGTGCTAGCGGGGTTGGCTCCTACGAGCAGTACTTC. Translated: CSASGVGSYEQYF.

This clone has ten or more counts. The chain uses TRBV24-1 and TRBJ2-3; D is possibly TRBD1 or TRBD2 (5 bases each). Trimming left V 5 bases short and J 0 bases short, with 14 bases between. Germline V gene lookup returns CDR1 KGHDR and CDR2 SFDVKD. The CDR3 contains 16 residues. The CDR3 nucleotides are TGTGCCACCAGTGCAACACCGGGACCCAGCACAGATACGCAGTATTTT. It encodes CATSATPGPSTDTQYF.

In its sample, this clone was seen a few times. V usage is TRBV7-2 and J usage is TRBJ2-1; D gene ambiguous. V shed 5 bases and J shed 10 bases, with 12 bases lying between them. Germline lookup yields CDR1 SGHTA and CDR2 FQGNSA. This CDR3 has 12 residues. The CDR3 loop reads CASSQIQWEQFF. The CDR3 coding sequence is TGTGCCAGCAGCCAGATTCAGTGGGAGCAGTTCTTC. The full variable domain, its missing parts supplied by reference TRBV7-2 and TRBJ2-1, is GAGVSQSPSNKVTEKGKDVELRCDPISGHTALYWYRQSLGQGLEFLIYFQGNSAPDKSGLPSDRFSAERTGGSVSTLTIQRTQQEDSAVYLCASSQIQWEQFFGPGTRLTVL.

This clone was seen ten or more times. The chain recombines TRBV9 with TRBJ2-2; 8 bases match TRBD2. This CDR3 contains 13 residues. J gave up 7 bases and V 4 bases, and 3 bases lay outside the gene matches. Germline CDR1 SGDLS, CDR2 YYNGEE. The CDR3 DNA is TGTGCCAGCAGCCCAACTAGCGGCGGGGAGCTGTTTTTT. It yields the protein CASSPTSGGELFF.